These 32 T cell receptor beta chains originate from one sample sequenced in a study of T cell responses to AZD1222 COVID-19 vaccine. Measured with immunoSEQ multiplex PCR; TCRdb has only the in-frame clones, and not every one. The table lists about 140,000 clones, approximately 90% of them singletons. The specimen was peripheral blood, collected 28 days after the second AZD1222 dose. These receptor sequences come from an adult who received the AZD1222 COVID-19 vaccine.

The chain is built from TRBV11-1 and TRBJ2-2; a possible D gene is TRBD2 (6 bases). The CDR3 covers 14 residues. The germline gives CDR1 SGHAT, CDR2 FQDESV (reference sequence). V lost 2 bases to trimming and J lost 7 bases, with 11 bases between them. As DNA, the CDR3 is TGTGCCAGCAGCTTACTCCGGGGGAGCGGGGAGCTGTTTTTT. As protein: CASSLLRGSGELFF.

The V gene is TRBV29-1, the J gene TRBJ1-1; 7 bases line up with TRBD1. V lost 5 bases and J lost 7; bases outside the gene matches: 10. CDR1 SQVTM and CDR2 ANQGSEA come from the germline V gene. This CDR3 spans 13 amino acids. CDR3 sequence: CSVRDDRAGEAFF. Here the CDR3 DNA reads TGCAGCGTTCGGGACGACAGGGCAGGTGAAGCTTTCTTT. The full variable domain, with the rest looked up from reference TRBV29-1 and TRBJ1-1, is SAVISQKPSRDICQRGTSLTIQCQVDSQVTMMFWYRQQPGQSLTLIATANQGSEATYESGFVIDKFPISRPNLTFSTLTVSNMSPEDSSIYLCSVRDDRAGEAFFGQGTRLTVV.

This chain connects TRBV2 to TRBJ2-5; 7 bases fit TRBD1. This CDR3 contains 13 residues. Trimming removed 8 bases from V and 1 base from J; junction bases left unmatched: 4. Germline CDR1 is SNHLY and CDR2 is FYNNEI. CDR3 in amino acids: CASAGTAQETQYF. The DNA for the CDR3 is TGTGCCAGCGCCGGGACAGCCCAAGAGACCCAGTACTTC.

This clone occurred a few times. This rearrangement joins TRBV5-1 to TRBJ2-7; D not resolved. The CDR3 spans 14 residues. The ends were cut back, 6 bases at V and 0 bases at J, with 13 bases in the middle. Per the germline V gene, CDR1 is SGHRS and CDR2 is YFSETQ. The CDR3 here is CASKETASSYEQYF. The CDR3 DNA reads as TGCGCCAGCAAGGAGACCGCGAGCTCCTACGAGCAGTACTTC. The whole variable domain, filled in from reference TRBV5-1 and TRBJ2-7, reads KAGVTQTPRYLIKTRGQQVTLSCSPISGHRSVSWYQQTPGQGLQFLFEYFSETQRNKGNFPGRFSGRQFSNSRSEMNVSTLELGDSALYLCASKETASSYEQYFGPGTRLTVT.

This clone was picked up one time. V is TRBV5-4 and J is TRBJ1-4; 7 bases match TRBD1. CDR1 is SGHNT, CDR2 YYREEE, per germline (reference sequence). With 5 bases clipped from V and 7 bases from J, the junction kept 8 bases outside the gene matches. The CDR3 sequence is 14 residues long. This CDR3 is CASSPGGGTEKLFF. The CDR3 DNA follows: TGTGCCAGCAGTCCAGGGGGAGGGACTGAAAAACTGTTTTTT.

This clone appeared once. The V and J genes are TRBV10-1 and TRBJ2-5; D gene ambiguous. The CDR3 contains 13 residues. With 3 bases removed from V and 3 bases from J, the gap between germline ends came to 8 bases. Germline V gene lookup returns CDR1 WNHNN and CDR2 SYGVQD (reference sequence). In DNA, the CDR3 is TGCGCCAGCAGTGATAGCAGGAAAGAGACCCAGTACTTC. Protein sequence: CASSDSRKETQYF.

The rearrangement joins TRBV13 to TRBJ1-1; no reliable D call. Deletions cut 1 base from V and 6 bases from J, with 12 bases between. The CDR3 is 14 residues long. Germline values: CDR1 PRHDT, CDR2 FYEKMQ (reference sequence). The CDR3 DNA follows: TGTGCCAGCAGCTTAGTCGGCGTGAAGGCTGAAGCTTTCTTT. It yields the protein CASSLVGVKAEAFF. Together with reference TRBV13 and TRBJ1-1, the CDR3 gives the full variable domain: AAGVIQSPRHLIKEKRETATLKCYPIPRHDTVYWYQQGPGQDPQFLISFYEKMQSDKGSIPDRFSAQQFSDYHSELNMSSLELGDSALYFCASSLVGVKAEAFFGQGTRLTVV.

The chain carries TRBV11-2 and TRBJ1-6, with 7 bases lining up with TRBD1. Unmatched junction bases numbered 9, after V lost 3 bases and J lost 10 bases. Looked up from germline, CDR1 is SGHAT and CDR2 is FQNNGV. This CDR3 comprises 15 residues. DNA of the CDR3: TGTGCCAGCAGCTTCCAGGCAGGGGGTACATCACCCCTCCACTTT. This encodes CASSFQAGGTSPLHF.

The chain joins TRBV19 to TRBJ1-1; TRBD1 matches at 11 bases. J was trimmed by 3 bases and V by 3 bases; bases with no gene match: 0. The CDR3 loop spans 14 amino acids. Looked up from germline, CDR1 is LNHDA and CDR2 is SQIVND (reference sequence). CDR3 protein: CASSMDRGHTEAFF. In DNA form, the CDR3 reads TGTGCCAGTAGTATGGACAGGGGGCACACTGAAGCTTTCTTT.

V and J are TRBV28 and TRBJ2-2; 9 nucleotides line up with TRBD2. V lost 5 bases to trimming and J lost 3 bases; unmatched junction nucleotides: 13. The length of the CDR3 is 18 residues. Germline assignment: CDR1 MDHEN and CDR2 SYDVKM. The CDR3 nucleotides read TGTGCCAGCAGTAACACCCGAGTGAGACTAGCGGACACCGGGGAGCTGTTTTTT. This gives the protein CASSNTRVRLADTGELFF.

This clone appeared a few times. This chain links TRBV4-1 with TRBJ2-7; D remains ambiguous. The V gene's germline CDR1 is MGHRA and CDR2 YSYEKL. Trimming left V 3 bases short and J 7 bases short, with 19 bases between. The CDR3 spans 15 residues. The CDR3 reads CASSQEDLYLREQYF. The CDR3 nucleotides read TGCGCCAGCAGCCAGGAAGACTTGTACCTACGGGAGCAGTACTTC.

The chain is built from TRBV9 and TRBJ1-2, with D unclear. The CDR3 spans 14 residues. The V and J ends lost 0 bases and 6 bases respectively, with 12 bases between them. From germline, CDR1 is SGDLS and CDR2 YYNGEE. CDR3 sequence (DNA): TGTGCCAGCAGCGTAGGGTACGACACGAATGGCTACACCTTC. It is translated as CASSVGYDTNGYTF.

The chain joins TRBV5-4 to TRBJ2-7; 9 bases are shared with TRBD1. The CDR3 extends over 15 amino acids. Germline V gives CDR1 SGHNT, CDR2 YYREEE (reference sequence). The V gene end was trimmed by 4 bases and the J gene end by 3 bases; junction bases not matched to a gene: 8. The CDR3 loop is CASSPPGQGLYEQYF. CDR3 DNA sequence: TGTGCCAGCAGCCCACCGGGACAGGGACTCTACGAGCAGTACTTC.

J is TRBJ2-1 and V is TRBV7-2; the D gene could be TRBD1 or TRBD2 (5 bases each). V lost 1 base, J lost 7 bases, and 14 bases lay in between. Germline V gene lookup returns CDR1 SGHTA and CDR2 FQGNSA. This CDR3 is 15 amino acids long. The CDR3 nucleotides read TGTGCCAGCAGCTTAGTGGGCAGTTGGGGGAATGAGCAGTTCTTC. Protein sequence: CASSLVGSWGNEQFF.

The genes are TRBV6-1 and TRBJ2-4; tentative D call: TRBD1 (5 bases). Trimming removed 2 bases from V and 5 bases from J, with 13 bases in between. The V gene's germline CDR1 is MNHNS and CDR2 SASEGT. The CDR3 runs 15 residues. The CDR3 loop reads CASSETPGRENIQYF. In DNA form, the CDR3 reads TGTGCCAGCAGTGAAACCCCGGGCAGGGAAAACATTCAGTACTTC.

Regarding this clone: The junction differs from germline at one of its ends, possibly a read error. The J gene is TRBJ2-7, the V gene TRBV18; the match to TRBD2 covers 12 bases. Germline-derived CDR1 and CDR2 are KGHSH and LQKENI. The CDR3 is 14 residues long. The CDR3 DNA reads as TGTGCCAGCTCCCCACTAGCGGGAGGCTACGAGCAGTACTTC. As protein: CASSPLAGGYEQYF.

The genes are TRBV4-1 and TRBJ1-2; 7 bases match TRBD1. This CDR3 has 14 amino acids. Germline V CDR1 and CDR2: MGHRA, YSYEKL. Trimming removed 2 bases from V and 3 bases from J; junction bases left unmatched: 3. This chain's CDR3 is CASSQSTGYYGYTF. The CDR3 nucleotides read TGCGCCAGCAGCCAATCGACAGGGTACTATGGCTACACCTTC.

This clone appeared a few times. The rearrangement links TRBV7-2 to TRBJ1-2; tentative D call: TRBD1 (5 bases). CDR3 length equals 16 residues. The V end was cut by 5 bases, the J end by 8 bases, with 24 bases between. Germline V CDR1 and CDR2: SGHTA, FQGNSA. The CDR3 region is CASSRTVGAGGRGYTF. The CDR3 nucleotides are TGTGCCAGCAGCCGGACTGTCGGGGCAGGTGGTAGGGGCTACACCTTC.

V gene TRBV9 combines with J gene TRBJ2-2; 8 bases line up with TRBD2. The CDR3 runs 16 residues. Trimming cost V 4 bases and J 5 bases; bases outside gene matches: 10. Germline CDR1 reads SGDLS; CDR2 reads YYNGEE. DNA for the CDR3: TGTGCCAGCAGCCCCTCTTCGGGCGGGGGGACCGGGGAGCTGTTTTTT. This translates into CASSPSSGGGTGELFF.

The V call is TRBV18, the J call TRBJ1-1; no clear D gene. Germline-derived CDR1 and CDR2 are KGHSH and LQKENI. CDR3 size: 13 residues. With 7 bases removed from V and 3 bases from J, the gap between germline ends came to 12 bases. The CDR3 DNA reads TGTGCCAGCTTAGACAACGGGGACACTGAAGCTTTCTTT. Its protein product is CASLDNGDTEAFF.

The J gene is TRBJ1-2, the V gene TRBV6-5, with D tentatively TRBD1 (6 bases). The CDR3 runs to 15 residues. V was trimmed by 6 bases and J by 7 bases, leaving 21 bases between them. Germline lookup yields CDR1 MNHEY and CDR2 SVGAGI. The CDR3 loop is CASSDITWGGAGYTF. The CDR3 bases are TGTGCCAGCAGCGATATCACATGGGGGGGGGCTGGCTACACCTTC.

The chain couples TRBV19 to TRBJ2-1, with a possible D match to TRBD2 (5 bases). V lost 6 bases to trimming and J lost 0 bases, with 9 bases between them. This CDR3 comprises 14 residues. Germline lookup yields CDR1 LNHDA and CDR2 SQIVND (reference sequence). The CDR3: CASRGGSSYNEQFF. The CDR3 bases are TGTGCCAGTAGAGGTGGGAGCTCCTACAATGAGCAGTTCTTC.

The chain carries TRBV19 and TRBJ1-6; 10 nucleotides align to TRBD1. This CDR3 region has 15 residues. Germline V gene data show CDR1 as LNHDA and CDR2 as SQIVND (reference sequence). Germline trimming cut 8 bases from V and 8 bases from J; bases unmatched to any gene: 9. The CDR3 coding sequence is TGTGCCAGTTCTACGGGACAGGGGAAATATTCACCCCTCCACTTT. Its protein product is CASSTGQGKYSPLHF.

CDR3 coding DNA: TGTGCCAGCTCACCACCCCAGCCCCAAGAGACCCAGTACTTC. This gives the protein CASSPPQPQETQYF. This chain joins TRBV18 and TRBJ2-5; D is uncertain. Per germline, CDR1 KGHSH and CDR2 LQKENI. The V end lost 0 bases, the J end lost 1 base, and 6 bases lay between the germline ends. This CDR3 has 14 residues.

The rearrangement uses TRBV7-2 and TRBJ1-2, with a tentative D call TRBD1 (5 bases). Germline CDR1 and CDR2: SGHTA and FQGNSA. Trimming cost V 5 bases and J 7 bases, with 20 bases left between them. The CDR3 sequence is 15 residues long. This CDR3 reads CASSLSSDSSLGYTF. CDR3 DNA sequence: TGTGCCAGCAGCCTTTCATCCGACAGCTCCCTTGGCTACACCTTC.

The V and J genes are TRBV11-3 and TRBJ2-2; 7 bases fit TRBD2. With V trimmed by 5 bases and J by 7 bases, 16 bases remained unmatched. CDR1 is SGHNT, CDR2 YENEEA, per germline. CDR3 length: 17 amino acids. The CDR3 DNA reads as TGTGCCAGCAGCCCCTCGCGGGGGAACCGCGGGGGCGGGGAGCTGTTTTTT. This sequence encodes CASSPSRGNRGGGELFF.

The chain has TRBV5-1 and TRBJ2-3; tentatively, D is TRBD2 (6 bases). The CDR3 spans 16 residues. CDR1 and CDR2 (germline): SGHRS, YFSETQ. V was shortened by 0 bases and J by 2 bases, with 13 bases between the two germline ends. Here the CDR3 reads CASSLADGGVTDTQYF. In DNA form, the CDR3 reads TGCGCCAGCAGCTTGGCTGACGGGGGAGTCACAGATACGCAGTATTTT.

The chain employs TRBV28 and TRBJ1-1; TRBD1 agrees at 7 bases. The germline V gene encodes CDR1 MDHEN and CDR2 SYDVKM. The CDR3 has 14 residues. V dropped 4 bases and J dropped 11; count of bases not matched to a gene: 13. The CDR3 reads CASSSPDRVREAFF. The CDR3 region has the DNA TGTGCCAGCAGTTCCCCCGACAGGGTTCGTGAGGCTTTCTTT.

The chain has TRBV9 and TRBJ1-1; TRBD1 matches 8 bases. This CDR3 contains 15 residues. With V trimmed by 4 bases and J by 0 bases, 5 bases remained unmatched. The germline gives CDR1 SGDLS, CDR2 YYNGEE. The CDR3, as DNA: TGTGCCAGCAGCCCTCAGACAGGGGTGAACACTGAAGCTTTCTTT. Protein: CASSPQTGVNTEAFF. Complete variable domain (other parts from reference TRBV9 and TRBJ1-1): DSGVTQTPKHLITATGQRVTLRCSPRSGDLSVYWYQQSLDQGLQFLIQYYNGEERAKGNILERFSAQQFPDLHSELNLSSLELGDSALYFCASSPQTGVNTEAFFGQGTRLTVV.

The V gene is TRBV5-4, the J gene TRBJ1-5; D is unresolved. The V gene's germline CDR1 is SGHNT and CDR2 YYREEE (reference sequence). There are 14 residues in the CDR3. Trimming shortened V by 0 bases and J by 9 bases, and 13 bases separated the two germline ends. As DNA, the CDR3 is TGTGCCAGCAGCTTGGATGGATTCTCAGGGCCCCAGCATTTT. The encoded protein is CASSLDGFSGPQHF. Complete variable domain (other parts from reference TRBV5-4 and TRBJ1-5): ETGVTQSPTHLIKTRGQQVTLRCSSQSGHNTVSWYQQALGQGPQFIFQYYREEENGRGNFPPRFSGLQFPNYSSELNVNALELDDSALYLCASSLDGFSGPQHFGDGTRLSIL.

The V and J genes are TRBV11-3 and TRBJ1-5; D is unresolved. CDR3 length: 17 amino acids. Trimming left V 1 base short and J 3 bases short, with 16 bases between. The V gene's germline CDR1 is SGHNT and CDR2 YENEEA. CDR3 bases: TGTGCCAGCAGCTTAGTTTCGGGTTCGGATGACAATCAGCCCCAGCATTTT. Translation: CASSLVSGSDDNQPQHF.

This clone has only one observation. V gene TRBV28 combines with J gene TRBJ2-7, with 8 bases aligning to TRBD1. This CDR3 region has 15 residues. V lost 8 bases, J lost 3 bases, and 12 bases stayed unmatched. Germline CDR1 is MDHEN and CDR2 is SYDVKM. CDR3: CASVGQGGPHYEQYF. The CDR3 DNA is TGTGCCAGCGTCGGACAGGGAGGTCCTCACTACGAGCAGTACTTC.